The rows below give T cell receptor beta chains drawn from one sample of a study of CD8 T cells in ankylosing spondylitis. TCRdb itself ran the 5' RACE reads through MiXCR, one entry per CDR3 protein. This table has 30,000 to 45,000 distinct CDR3 sequences, about 15% appearing once. Sequencing input: blood. These receptors were obtained from a male donor with ankylosing spondylitis or in good health (not recorded which). The CDR3 runs from the conserved cysteine through the conserved F or W. Fields, in order: D gene, J gene, clone size, V gene, CDR3 protein, CDR3 DNA. D genes are given only for firm matches. Clone size is stated in some rows and not others, as once, few, many or a class when expanded.

TRBD2 TRBJ2-2 once TRBV4-3 CASSQARLAGGTGELFF TGCGCCAGCAGCCAAGCACGGCTAGCGGGAGGAACCGGGGAGCTGTTTTTT
NA TRBJ2-2 few TRBV4-3 CASSQDQGANTGELFF TGCGCCAGCAGCCAAGACCAGGGCGCGAACACCGGGGAGCTGTTTTTT
TRBD2 TRBJ2-2 NA TRBV6-5 CASSYSFSGITTGELFF TGTGCCAGCAGTTACTCGTTTAGCGGGATTACCACCGGGGAGCTGTTTTTT
TRBD2 TRBJ2-2 NA TRBV29-1 CSAKWGGGTTGELFF TGCAGCGCCAAATGGGGGGGAGGAACCACCGGGGAGCTGTTTTTT
TRBD2 TRBJ2-2 few TRBV12-3/TRBV12-4 CASSLMASGKTGELFF TGTGCCAGCAGTTTAATGGCTAGCGGGAAGACCGGGGAGCTGTTTTTT
TRBD2 TRBJ2-1 NA TRBV5-1 CASAVLAGGYEQFF TGCGCCAGCGCGGTACTAGCGGGAGGGTATGAGCAGTTCTTC
NA TRBJ1-2 few TRBV12-3/TRBV12-4 CASSTTANYGYTF TGTGCCAGCAGTACGACAGCTAACTATGGCTACACCTTC
NA TRBJ2-3 few TRBV7-3 CASSLSPDTQYF TGTGCCAGCAGCTTAAGTCCAGATACGCAGTATTTT
TRBD1 TRBJ2-5 NA TRBV2 CASNNRGDQETQYF TGTGCCAGCAACAACAGGGGGGACCAAGAGACCCAGTACTTC
NA TRBJ2-5 NA TRBV28 CATEMYQETQYF TGTGCCACCGAAATGTACCAAGAGACCCAGTACTTC
NA TRBJ1-1 NA TRBV7-9 CASSLGVGHPFAEAFF TGTGCCAGCAGCTTAGGAGTAGGACATCCATTCGCTGAAGCTTTCTTT
NA TRBJ2-2 NA TRBV4-3 CASSQWITGTGELFF TGCGCCAGCAGCCAGTGGATTACAGGGACCGGGGAGCTGTTTTTT
NA TRBJ1-2 once TRBV19 CATWTAYGYTF TGTGCCACTTGGACAGCCTATGGCTACACCTTC
NA TRBJ1-1 few TRBV5-1 CASSLVDRENTEAFF TGCGCCAGCAGCTTGGTGGACAGAGAAAACACTGAAGCTTTCTTT
NA TRBJ1-4 NA TRBV7-9 CASSLEGPRNEKLFF TGTGCCAGCAGCTTAGAGGGGCCCCGGAATGAAAAACTGTTTTTT
TRBD2 TRBJ2-3 NA TRBV20-1 CSAPGLGSTDTQYF TGCAGTGCGCCGGGACTAGGAAGCACAGATACGCAGTATTTT
TRBD1 TRBJ1-4 NA TRBV12-3/TRBV12-4 CASNPGGRNEKLFF TGTGCCAGCAACCCAGGGGGCCGGAATGAAAAACTGTTTTTT
NA TRBJ2-3 few TRBV29-1 CSVEGGRLGDTQYF TGCAGCGTTGAAGGGGGGCGCTTAGGGGATACGCAGTATTTT
NA TRBJ1-4 few TRBV28 CASKGGGIATNEKLFF TGTGCCAGCAAAGGGGGTGGGATCGCAACTAATGAAAAACTGTTTTTT
TRBD2 TRBJ2-1 few TRBV7-6 CASSSTSGGADNEQFF TGTGCCAGCAGCTCGACTAGCGGGGGGGCCGACAATGAGCAGTTCTTC
TRBD1 TRBJ2-2 NA TRBV29-1 CSVWGQHFNTGELFF TGCAGCGTATGGGGACAGCATTTTAACACCGGGGAGCTGTTTTTT
TRBD2 TRBJ2-3 few TRBV9 CASSGRLALTDTQYF TGTGCCAGCAGCGGACGACTAGCGTTAACAGATACGCAGTATTTT
NA TRBJ2-3 NA TRBV12-3/TRBV12-4 CASSFPLANTQYF TGTGCCAGCAGTTTCCCCCTTGCTAATACGCAGTATTTT
NA TRBJ2-2 NA TRBV5-1 CASSLGGALNTGELFF TGCGCCAGCAGCTTGGGGGGGGCATTGAACACCGGGGAGCTGTTTTTT
TRBD2 TRBJ2-5 many TRBV7-9 CASSSQRTSGSETQYF TGTGCCAGCAGCTCGCAGAGGACTAGCGGGAGTGAGACCCAGTACTTC
TRBD2 TRBJ2-3 few TRBV9 CASSVAPPLAADTQYF TGTGCCAGCAGCGTAGCCCCACCCCTAGCGGCGGATACGCAGTATTTT
NA TRBJ2-2 few TRBV12-3/TRBV12-4 CASSLVQGNTGELFF TGTGCCAGCAGTTTGGTACAGGGGAACACCGGGGAGCTGTTTTTT
NA TRBJ1-4 NA TRBV21-1 CASILRDEKLFF TGTGCCAGCATCTTGAGAGATGAAAAACTGTTTTTT
NA TRBJ1-2 NA TRBV28 CASSYRPNYGYTF TGTGCCAGCAGTTACAGGCCCAACTATGGCTACACCTTC
NA TRBJ2-3 few TRBV5-1 CASSLVGGGGTDTQYF TGCGCCAGCAGCTTGGTCGGGGGTGGCGGCACAGATACGCAGTATTTT
NA TRBJ2-2 once TRBV18 CASEPFGQMNTGELFF TGTGCCAGCGAACCGTTCGGACAGATGAACACCGGGGAGCTGTTTTTT
TRBD2 TRBJ2-3 few TRBV20-1 CSAHLGLAEDTQYF TGCAGTGCACATTTGGGACTAGCAGAAGATACGCAGTATTTT
NA TRBJ2-7 few TRBV29-1 CSVLGGPRYEQYF TGCAGCGTACTCGGCGGACCTAGATACGAGCAGTACTTC
NA TRBJ1-1 NA TRBV20-1 CSAPSSYTEAFF TGCAGTGCGCCATCCTCTTACACTGAAGCTTTCTTT
TRBD2 TRBJ2-3 few TRBV29-1 CSVEGLADTQYF TGCAGCGTTGAGGGACTAGCAGATACGCAGTATTTT
TRBD2 TRBJ2-3 few TRBV27 CASKTGTSADTQYF TGTGCCAGCAAAACCGGGACTAGCGCCGATACGCAGTATTTT
NA TRBJ2-2 few TRBV5-6 CASSLAWTDGELFF TGTGCCAGCAGCTTGGCCTGGACCGACGGGGAGCTGTTTTTT
NA TRBJ2-3 few TRBV5-1 CASSPAASTDTQYF TGCGCCAGCAGCCCGGCGGCTAGCACAGATACGCAGTATTTT
TRBD1 TRBJ1-3 NA TRBV7-2 CASSSGLPGQGRNTIYF TGTGCCAGCAGCTCCGGCCTCCCAGGACAGGGGAGAAACACCATATATTTT
TRBD1 TRBJ1-5 NA TRBV29-1 CSVAAGGGQPQHF TGCAGCGTTGCTGCAGGGGGCGGACAGCCCCAGCATTTT
TRBD2 TRBJ2-3 NA TRBV20-1 CSARSRGLAGTDTQYF TGCAGTGCTAGAAGTCGGGGACTAGCGGGAACAGATACGCAGTATTTT
NA TRBJ2-1 few TRBV20-1 CSARSVNEQFF TGCAGTGCCCGGTCAGTGAATGAGCAGTTCTTC
TRBD1 TRBJ2-3 NA TRBV27 CASSPTGARTDTQYF TGTGCCAGCAGCCCCACAGGGGCCCGCACAGATACGCAGTATTTT
NA TRBJ2-2 NA TRBV28 CASMWDTGELFF TGTGCCAGCATGTGGGATACCGGGGAGCTGTTTTTT
NA TRBJ2-3 few TRBV20-1 CSARAAGTDTQYF TGCAGTGCTAGGGCAGCAGGAACAGATACGCAGTATTTT
NA TRBJ2-3 NA TRBV5-1 CASSRGGADTQYF TGCGCCAGCAGCCGCGGTGGGGCAGATACGCAGTATTTT
NA TRBJ2-1 many TRBV7-2 CASSLVRGNEQFF TGTGCCAGCAGCTTAGTCAGGGGCAACGAGCAGTTCTTC
NA TRBJ2-1 few TRBV5-1 CASSPDNEQFF TGCGCCAGCAGCCCGGACAATGAGCAGTTCTTC
TRBD2 TRBJ2-7 NA TRBV20-1 CSAPRTSGSDEQYF TGCAGTGCCCCCCGGACTAGCGGGAGTGACGAGCAGTACTTC
NA TRBJ2-2 few TRBV12-3/TRBV12-4 CASSLFGRELFF TGTGCCAGCAGTTTATTTGGTCGGGAGCTGTTTTTT
NA TRBJ2-2 NA TRBV21-1 CASSPWTSLTGELFF TGTGCCAGCAGCCCCTGGACATCACTCACCGGGGAGCTGTTTTTT
TRBD2 TRBJ2-1 NA TRBV9 CASSVDRASGRAYNEQFF TGTGCCAGCAGCGTAGATAGGGCTAGCGGGAGGGCCTACAATGAGCAGTTCTTC
NA TRBJ2-7 NA TRBV5-1 CASSLPTELYEQYF TGCGCCAGCAGCTTGCCGACAGAACTCTACGAGCAGTACTTC
NA TRBJ2-7 few TRBV7-9 CASSTDTFYEQYF TGTGCCAGCAGTACGGACACTTTCTACGAGCAGTACTTC
TRBD2 TRBJ2-1 NA TRBV29-1 CSADGLAGYNEQFF TGCAGCGCCGACGGACTAGCGGGATACAATGAGCAGTTCTTC
NA TRBJ2-3 NA TRBV10-3 CAISDSKRADTQYF TGTGCCATCAGCGACAGTAAGAGGGCAGATACGCAGTATTTT
NA TRBJ2-3 few TRBV5-1 CASSLESGVGTDTQYF TGCGCCAGCAGCTTGGAATCGGGAGTCGGCACAGATACGCAGTATTTT